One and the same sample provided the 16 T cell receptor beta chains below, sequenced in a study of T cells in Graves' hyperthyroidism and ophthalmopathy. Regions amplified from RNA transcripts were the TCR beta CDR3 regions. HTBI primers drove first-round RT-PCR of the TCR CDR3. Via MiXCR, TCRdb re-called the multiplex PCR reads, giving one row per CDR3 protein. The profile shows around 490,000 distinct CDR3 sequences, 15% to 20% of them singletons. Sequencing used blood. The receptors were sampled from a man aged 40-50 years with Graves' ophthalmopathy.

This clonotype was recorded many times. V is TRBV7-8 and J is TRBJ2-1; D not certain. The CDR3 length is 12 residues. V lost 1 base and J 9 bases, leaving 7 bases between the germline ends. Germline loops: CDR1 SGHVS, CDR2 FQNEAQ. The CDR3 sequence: CASSLGGGEQFF. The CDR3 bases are TGTGCCAGCAGCTTAGGCGGCGGTGAGCAGTTCTTC.

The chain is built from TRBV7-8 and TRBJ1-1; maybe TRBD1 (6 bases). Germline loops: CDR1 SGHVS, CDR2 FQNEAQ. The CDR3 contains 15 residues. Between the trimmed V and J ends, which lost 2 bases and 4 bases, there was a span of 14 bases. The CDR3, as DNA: TGTGCCAGCAGCTTAAGAAGGGGGGGGGGCACTGAAGCTTTCTTT. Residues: CASSLRRGGGTEAFF.

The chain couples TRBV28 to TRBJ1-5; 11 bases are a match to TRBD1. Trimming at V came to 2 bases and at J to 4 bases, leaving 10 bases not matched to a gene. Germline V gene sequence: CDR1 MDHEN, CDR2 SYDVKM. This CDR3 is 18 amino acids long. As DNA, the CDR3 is TGTGCCAGCAGTTTAGAGAGGACAGGGGGCTACTCTAATCAGCCCCAGCATTTT. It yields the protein CASSLERTGGYSNQPQHF. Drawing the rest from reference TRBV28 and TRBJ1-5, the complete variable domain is DVKVTQSSRYLVKRTGEKVFLECVQDMDHENMFWYRQDPGLGLRLIYFSYDVKMKEKGDIPEGYSVSREKKERFSLILESASTNQTSMYLCASSLERTGGYSNQPQHFGDGTRLSIL.

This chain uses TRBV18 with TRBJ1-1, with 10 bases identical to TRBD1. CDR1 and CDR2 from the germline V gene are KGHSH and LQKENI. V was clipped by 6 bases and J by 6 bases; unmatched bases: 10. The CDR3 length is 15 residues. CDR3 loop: CASSPGTGDFAEAFF. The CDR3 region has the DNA TGTGCCAGCTCGCCCGGGACAGGGGATTTCGCTGAAGCTTTCTTT.

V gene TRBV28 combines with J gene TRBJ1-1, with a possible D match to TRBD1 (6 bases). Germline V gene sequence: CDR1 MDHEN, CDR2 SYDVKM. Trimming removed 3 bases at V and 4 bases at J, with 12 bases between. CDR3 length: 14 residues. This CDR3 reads CASSLDRYPTEAFF. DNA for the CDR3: TGTGCCAGCAGTTTGGACAGATACCCCACTGAAGCTTTCTTT.

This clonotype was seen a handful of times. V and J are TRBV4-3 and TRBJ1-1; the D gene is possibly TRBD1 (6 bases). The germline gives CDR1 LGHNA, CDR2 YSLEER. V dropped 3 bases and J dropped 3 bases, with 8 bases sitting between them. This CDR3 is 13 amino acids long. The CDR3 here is CASSQYRDTEAFF. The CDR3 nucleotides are TGCGCCAGCAGCCAGTACAGGGACACTGAAGCTTTCTTT.

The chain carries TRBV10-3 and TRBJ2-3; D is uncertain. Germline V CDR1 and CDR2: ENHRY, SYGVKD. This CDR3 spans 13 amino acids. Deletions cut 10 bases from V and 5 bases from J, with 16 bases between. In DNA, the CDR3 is TGTGCCAACGCCGGTGGGGAAAAAGATACGCAGTATTTT. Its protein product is CANAGGEKDTQYF.

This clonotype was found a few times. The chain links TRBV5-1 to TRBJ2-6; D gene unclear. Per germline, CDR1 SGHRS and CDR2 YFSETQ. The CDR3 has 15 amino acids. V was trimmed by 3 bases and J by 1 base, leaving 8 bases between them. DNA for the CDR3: TGCGCCAGCAGCTCCTCCTGGTCTGGGGCCAACGTCCTGACTTTC. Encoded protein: CASSSSWSGANVLTF.

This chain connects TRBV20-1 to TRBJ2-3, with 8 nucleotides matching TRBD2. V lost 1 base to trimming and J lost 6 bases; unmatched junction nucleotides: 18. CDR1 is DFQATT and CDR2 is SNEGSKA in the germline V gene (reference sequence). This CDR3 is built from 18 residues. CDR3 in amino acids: CSARGRGPGLVARDTQYF. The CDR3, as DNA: TGCAGTGCTAGAGGTCGGGGACCGGGACTAGTGGCTCGGGATACGCAGTATTTT.

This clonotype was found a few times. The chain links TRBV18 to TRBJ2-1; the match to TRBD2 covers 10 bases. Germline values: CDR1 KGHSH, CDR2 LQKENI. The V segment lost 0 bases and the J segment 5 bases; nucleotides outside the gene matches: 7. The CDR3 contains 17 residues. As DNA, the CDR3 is TGTGCCAGCTCACCACCGAAAGGACTAGCGGCCGACAATGAGCAGTTCTTC. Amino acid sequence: CASSPPKGLAADNEQFF. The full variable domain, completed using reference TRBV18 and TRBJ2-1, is NAGVMQNPRHLVRRRGQEARLRCSPMKGHSHVYWYRQLPEEGLKFMVYLQKENIIDESGMPKERFSAEFPKEGPSILRIQQVVRGDSAAYFCASSPPKGLAADNEQFFGPGTRLTVL.

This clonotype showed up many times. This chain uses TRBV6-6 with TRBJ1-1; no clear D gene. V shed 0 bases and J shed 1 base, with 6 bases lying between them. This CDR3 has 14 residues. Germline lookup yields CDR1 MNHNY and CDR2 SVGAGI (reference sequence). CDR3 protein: CASSYSAGNTEAFF. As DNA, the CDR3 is TGTGCCAGCAGTTACTCGGCAGGGAACACTGAAGCTTTCTTT.

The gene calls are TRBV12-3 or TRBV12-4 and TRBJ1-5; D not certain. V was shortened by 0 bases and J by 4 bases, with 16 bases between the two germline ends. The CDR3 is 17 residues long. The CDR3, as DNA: TGTGCCAGCAGTTTAGCGCTCTCCGGACGGCTGAATCAGCCCCAGCATTTT. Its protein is CASSLALSGRLNQPQHF.

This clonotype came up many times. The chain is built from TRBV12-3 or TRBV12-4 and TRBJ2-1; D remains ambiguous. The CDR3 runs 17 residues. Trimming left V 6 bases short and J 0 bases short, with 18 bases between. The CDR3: CASRPIRAHLSYNEQFF. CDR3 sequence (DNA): TGTGCCAGCAGGCCGATCCGGGCTCATCTCTCCTACAATGAGCAGTTCTTC.

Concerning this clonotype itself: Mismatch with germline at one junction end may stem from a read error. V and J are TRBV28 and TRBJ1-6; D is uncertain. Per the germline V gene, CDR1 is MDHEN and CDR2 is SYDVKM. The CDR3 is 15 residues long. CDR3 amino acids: CASSPGGRNNSPPHF. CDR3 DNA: TGTGCCAGCAGCCCCGGAGGGCGGAATAATTCACCCCCCCACTTT.

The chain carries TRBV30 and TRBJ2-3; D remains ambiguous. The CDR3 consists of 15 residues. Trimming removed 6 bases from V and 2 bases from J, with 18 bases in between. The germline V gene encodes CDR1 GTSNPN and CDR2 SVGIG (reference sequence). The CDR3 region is CACRLRQIHTDTQYF. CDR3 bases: TGTGCCTGTCGTTTGAGGCAGATACACACAGATACGCAGTATTTT.

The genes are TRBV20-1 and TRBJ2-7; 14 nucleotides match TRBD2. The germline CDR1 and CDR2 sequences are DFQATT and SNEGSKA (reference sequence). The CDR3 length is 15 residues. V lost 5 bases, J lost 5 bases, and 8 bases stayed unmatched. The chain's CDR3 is CSAPATSGGAHEQYF. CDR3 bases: TGCAGTGCTCCGGCGACTAGCGGGGGGGCCCACGAGCAGTACTTC.